This TCR beta chain originates from a study of cytomegalovirus exposure and HLA in healthy donors. PCR involved 60 Vbeta and 13 Jbeta primers. Assay: immunoSEQ multiplex PCR; the TCRdb copy retains only in-frame clones and omits some. The profile shows 130,000 or so clones, 74% of them singletons. Germline V gene sequence: CDR1 SGDLS, CDR2 YYNGEE. The CDR3 totals 18 residues. V was trimmed by 0 bases and J by 2 bases, leaving 19 bases between them. What was sequenced was PBMCs. The TCR sequence derives from a male donor in good health and CMV-seronegative. The chain joins TRBV9 to TRBJ2-3; possible D gene TRBD2, 7 bases. The chain's CDR3 is CASSVEGGADVYTDTQYF. DNA for the CDR3: TGTGCCAGCAGCGTAGAGGGGGGGGCAGACGTTTACACAGATACGCAGTATTTT.